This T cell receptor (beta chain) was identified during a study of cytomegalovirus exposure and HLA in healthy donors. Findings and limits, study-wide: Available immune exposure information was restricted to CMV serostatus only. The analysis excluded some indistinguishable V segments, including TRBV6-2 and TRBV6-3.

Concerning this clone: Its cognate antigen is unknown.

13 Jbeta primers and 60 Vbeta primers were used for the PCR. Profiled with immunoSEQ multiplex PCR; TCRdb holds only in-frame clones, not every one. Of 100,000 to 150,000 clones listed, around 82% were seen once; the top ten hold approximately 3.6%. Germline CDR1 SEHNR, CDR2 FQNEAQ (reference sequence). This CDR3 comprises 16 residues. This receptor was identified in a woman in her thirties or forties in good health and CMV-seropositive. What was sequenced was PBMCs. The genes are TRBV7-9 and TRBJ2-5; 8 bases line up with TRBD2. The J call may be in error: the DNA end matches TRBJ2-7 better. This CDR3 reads CASSLWASGLTYEQYF. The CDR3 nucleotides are TGTGCCAGCAGCTTATGGGCTAGCGGGCTAACCTACGAGCAGTACTTC.